The present entry profiles one TCR beta chain with its context. Its antigen remains unknown. The treatment was: roughly 18 received Ad26.COV2.S at low or high dose, single or two shots; 5 received placebo; per-sample allocation not given. Day 63 after the first injection of vaccine or placebo was the sampling time. An Ad26 vector expressing Wuhan-strain SARS-CoV-2 spike constituted the vaccine. This record comes from a study of Ad26.COV2.S vaccination and SARS-CoV-2 variants. The wider study: Donor was one of the participants in the Ad26.COV2.S arm of the COV1001 trial.

V dropped 7 bases and J dropped 2 bases, with 18 bases sitting between them. Germline values: CDR1 LNHDA, CDR2 SQIVND (reference sequence). The CDR3 runs to 16 residues. The table came from immunoSEQ multiplex PCR; TCRdb's copy has only in-frame clones and leaves some out. The data show some 350,000 clones, approximately 81% seen once. Study-level findings and limits: Following vaccination, spike-specific CD8+ and CD4+ T cell responses reportedly exhibited substantial breadth.

Sequencing was performed on peripheral blood, taken in a trial of Ad26.COV2.S vaccine versus placebo. The clonotype originates from a person between 18 and 65 years old who received the Ad26.COV2.S COVID-19 vaccine or a placebo. The rearrangement links TRBV19 to TRBJ1-5; D ambiguous. The chain's CDR3 is CASIYRRGSCNQPQHF. CDR3 nucleotides: TGTGCCAGTATTTATCGGAGAGGGAGTTGCAATCAGCCCCAGCATTTT.